This T cell receptor beta chain originates from a study of post-analysis software for immune sequencing data. Study at large: Relapsing-remitting, secondary progressive and progressive-relapsing multiple sclerosis courses were included.

Included in the TCR beta cDNA libraries were unique molecular identifiers. T cells numbering roughly 0.85 to 11 million gave rise to some 520,000 cDNA molecules. One entry per CDR3 protein results from TCRdb running MiXCR on the PCR reads. The sample lists almost 700,000 distinct CDR3 sequences, 59% occurring once. Study-wide results and caveats: Relative to controls, patients had about five TRBV segments at higher frequency, with TRBV5-6, TRBV5-1 and TRBV20-1 among these. Samples from a shared batch, those prepared together, strongly co-clustered by F measure. Controls significantly exceeded multiple sclerosis patients in normalized Chao1 diversity.

This clonotype was observed many times. Antigen specificity is unknown. This CDR3 contains 16 residues. Unmatched junction bases numbered 6, after V lost 4 bases and J lost 5 bases. Germline CDR1 and CDR2: LGHNA and YNFKEQ. V is TRBV4-2 and J is TRBJ2-1; 12 nucleotides line up with TRBD2. Specimen: blood. The receptor's source is a girl aged 2 to 10 with multiple sclerosis. The chain's CDR3 is CASSPRTSGMNNEQFF. For the CDR3, the DNA is TGTGCCAGCAGCCCTCGGACTAGCGGGATGAACAATGAGCAGTTCTTC.